This T cell receptor (beta chain) derives from a study of response to subunit inactivated influenza vaccine. Study-wide results and caveats: Few new T cells, the authors suggested, are recruited by each seasonal influenza vaccination.

TCRdb analysed the RT-PCR reads with MiXCR anew, one entry per CDR3 protein. The profile shows 450,000 to 700,000 distinct CDR3 sequences, approximately 15% of them singletons. J gave up 2 bases and V 2 bases, and 2 bases lay outside the gene matches. The germline V gene encodes CDR1 MNHEY and CDR2 SVGAGI. The CDR3 totals 15 residues. This clonotype occurred a few times. The antigen remains unidentified. This sequence originates from a man aged 45-60 years who received an inactivated influenza vaccine. V usage is TRBV6-5 and J usage is TRBJ1-5, with 8 nucleotides matching TRBD1. This material consisted of PBMCs from blood, taken approximately 12 days after vaccination. The CDR3 loop is CASSYVTGGNQPQHF. As DNA, the CDR3 is TGTGCCAGCAGTTACGTGACAGGGGGCAATCAGCCCCAGCATTTT.